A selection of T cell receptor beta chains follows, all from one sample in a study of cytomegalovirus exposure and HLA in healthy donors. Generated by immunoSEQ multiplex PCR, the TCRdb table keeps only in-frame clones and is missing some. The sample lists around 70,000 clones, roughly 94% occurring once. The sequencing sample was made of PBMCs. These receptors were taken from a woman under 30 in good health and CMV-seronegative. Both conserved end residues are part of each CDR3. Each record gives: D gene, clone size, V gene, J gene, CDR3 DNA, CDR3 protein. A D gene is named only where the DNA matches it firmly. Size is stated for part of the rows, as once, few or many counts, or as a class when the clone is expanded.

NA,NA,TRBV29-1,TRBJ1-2,TGCAGCGTTGAAGTCCGGGATGATGGCTACACCTTC,CSVEVRDDGYTF
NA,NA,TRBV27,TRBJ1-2,TGTGCCAGCAGTAAAAGAGGGATCCCCTATGGCTACACCTTC,CASSKRGIPYGYTF
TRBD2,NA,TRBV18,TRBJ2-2,TGTGCCAGCTCACCAGGACTAGCGGATAACACCGGGGAGCTGTTTTTT,CASSPGLADNTGELFF
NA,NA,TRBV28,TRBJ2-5,TGTGCCAGCAGTTTATCTCACATCCAAGAGACCCAGTACTTC,CASSLSHIQETQYF
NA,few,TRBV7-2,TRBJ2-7,TGTGCCAGCAGCCGTCAGGGGACCTACGAGCAGTACTTC,CASSRQGTYEQYF
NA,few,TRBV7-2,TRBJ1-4,TGTGCCAGCAGCTTATCCTCTTCAACTAATGAAAAACTGTTTTTT,CASSLSSSTNEKLFF
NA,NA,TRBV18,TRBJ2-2,TGTGCCAGCTCACCTCCAGGCTACACCGGGGAGCTGTTTTTT,CASSPPGYTGELFF
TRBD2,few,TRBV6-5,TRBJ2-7,TGTGCCAGCAGTTACACTAGCGGGGGGGCCTACGAGCAGTACTTC,CASSYTSGGAYEQYF
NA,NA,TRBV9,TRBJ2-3,TGTGCCAGCAGCAGGGGGGGGCGAACGCAGTATTTT,CASSRGGRTQYF
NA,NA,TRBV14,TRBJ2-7,TGTGCCAGCAGCCAAGATCCCGGACTCGGCTCCTACGAGCAGTACTTC,CASSQDPGLGSYEQYF
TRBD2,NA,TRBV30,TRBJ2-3,TGTGCCTGGGATGAGGCTGGCGGGGGGCGTCTGTATTTT,CAWDEAGGGRLYF
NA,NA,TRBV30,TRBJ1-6,TGTGCCTGGAGTACCCTAAACTCCTATAATTCACCCCTCCACTTT,CAWSTLNSYNSPLHF
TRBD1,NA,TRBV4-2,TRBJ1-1,TGTGCCAGCAGTCATGGACAGGGGGCAGCGGATACTGAAGCTTTCTTT,CASSHGQGAADTEAFF
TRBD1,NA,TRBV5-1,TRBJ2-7,TGCGCCAGCAGCCGACCGGGACAGGGCTACGAGCAGTACTTC,CASSRPGQGYEQYF
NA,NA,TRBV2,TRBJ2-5,TGTGCCAGCAGTGAATTTCAGGGGTTAGAAGAGACCCAGTACTTC,CASSEFQGLEETQYF
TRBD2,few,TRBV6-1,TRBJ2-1,TGTGCCAGCAGTGGGACTAGCGGGGGGGCCTACAATGAGCAGTTCTTC,CASSGTSGGAYNEQFF
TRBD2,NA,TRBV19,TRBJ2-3,TGTGCCAGTAGTATCCTCCGGACTAGCGGGGTTACAGATACGCAGTATTTT,CASSILRTSGVTDTQYF
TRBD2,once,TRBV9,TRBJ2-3,TGTGCCAGCAGCGTAGGAGGGTACGGGACTAGCGGTGCTCCGGGTACGCAGTATTTT,CASSVGGYGTSGAPGTQYF
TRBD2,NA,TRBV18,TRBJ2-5,TGTGCCAGCTCACCACCGGGGGGGTGGTTCGAGACCCAGTACTTC,CASSPPGGWFETQYF
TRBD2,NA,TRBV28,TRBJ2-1,TGTGCCAGCGCGGGGGGGCCGTCTTACAATGAGCAGTTCTTC,CASAGGPSYNEQFF
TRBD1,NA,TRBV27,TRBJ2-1,TGTGCCAGCAGCTACCAAAGGACAGGGTACAATGAGCAGTTCTTC,CASSYQRTGYNEQFF
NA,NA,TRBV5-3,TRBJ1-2,TGTGCCAGAAGCCATGACAATAGGGACACTTGGAACTATGGCTACACCTTC,CARSHDNRDTWNYGYTF
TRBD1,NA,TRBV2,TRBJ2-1,TGTGCCAGCAGTGAGGACAGGGGAGTTAGGAATGAGCAGTTCTTC,CASSEDRGVRNEQFF
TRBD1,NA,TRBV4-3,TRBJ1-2,TGCGCCAGCAGCCATTTGGACAGGGTAAATGGCTACACCTTC,CASSHLDRVNGYTF
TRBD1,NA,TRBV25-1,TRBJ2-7,TGTGCCAGCAGTGGGGACAGCTACGAGCAGTACTTC,CASSGDSYEQYF
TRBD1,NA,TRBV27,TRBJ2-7,TGTGCCAGCAGTTTACAGGACAGGGTTTCGTACGAGCAGTACTTC,CASSLQDRVSYEQYF
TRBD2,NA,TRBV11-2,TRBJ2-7,TGTGCCAGCAGCTACGGACTAGCGGGGAACCACGAGCAGTACTTC,CASSYGLAGNHEQYF
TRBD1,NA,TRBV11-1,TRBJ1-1,TGTGCCAGCAGCGACAGAGACAGGGCACTTGGTACTGAAGCTTTCTTT,CASSDRDRALGTEAFF
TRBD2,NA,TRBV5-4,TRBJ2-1,TGTGCCAGCAGCTTGGGACTAGCGGGGAATGTCTACAATGAGCAGTTCTTC,CASSLGLAGNVYNEQFF
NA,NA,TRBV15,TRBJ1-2,TGTGCCACCAGCAGAGATATAGGGAGAGGCTACACCTTC,CATSRDIGRGYTF
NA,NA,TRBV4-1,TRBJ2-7,TGCGCCAGCAGCCAAGCCCCACAGGGTTTAGGGTACGAGCAGTACTTC,CASSQAPQGLGYEQYF
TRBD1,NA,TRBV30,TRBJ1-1,TGTGCCAGAAGACCAACAGGGGACACTGAAGCTTTCTTT,CARRPTGDTEAFF
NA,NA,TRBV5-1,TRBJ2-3,TGCGCCAGCAGAGAGGGCACAGATACGCAGTATTTT,CASREGTDTQYF
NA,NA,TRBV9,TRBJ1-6,TGTGCCAGCAGCGTAGCTACGGAGGGTTGGGGGAGGAGTTCACCCCTCCACTTT,CASSVATEGWGRSSPLHF
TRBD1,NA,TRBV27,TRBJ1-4,TGTGCCAGCAGTTTATTTGGGACAGGGGAGGAAAAACTGTTTTTT,CASSLFGTGEEKLFF
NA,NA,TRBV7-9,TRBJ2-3,TGTGCCAGCAGCATAGGAGTTCGAGATACGCAGTATTTT,CASSIGVRDTQYF
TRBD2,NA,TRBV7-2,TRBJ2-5,TGTGCCAGCAGCTCGGGACTAGCGGGGGCCTACCAAGAGACCCAGTACTTC,CASSSGLAGAYQETQYF
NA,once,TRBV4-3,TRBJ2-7,TGCGCCAGCAGCCAAGGTCGGCAGGGCGCCTACGAGCAGTACTTC,CASSQGRQGAYEQYF
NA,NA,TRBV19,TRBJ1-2,TGTGCCAGTAGTTTTCCAGGGGAACGCTATGGCTACACCTTC,CASSFPGERYGYTF
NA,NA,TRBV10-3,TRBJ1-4,TGTGCCATCAGTGAGTCTGGTCGGGAAAAACTGTTTTTT,CAISESGREKLFF
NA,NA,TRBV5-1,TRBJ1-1,TGCGCCAGCAGCGTACAGATGGAGGGACCGAACACTGAAGCTTTCTTT,CASSVQMEGPNTEAFF
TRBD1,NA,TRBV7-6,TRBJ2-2,TGTGCCAGCAGCCCACCAGGGGAACCGGGACAGGGGGCGTCCGGGGAGCTGTTTTTT,CASSPPGEPGQGASGELFF
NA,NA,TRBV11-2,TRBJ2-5,TGTGCCAGCAGCCACACACCCGAGACCCAGTACTTC,CASSHTPETQYF
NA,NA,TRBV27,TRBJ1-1,TGTGCCAGCAGTCCCGCACAGGGATGGAGTACTGAAGCTTTCTTT,CASSPAQGWSTEAFF
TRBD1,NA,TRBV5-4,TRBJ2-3,TGTGCCAGCAGTTCGGGGACCGGGACAGGGTCAACGAGTTCGCAGTATTTT,CASSSGTGTGSTSSQYF
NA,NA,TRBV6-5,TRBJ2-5,TGTGCCAGCAGTCCTTCGCTCAGGGAGACCCAGTACTTC,CASSPSLRETQYF
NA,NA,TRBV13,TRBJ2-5,TGTGCCAGCAGCTTAACGGATGGGTGGAGAGAGACCCAGTACTTC,CASSLTDGWRETQYF
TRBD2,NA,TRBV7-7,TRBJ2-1,TGTGCTAGCAGCTTAACTAGCGGGGGGGCCACGAGGGGGTTCTTC,CASSLTSGGATRGFF
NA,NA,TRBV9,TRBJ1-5,TGTGCCAGCAGCGCCGGTACAGGGAGTAATCAGCCCCAGCATTTT,CASSAGTGSNQPQHF
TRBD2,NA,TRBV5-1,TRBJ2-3,TGCGCCAGCAGCTTGGAGGGCTCGCGGGGGGCATACACAGATACGCAGTATTTT,CASSLEGSRGAYTDTQYF
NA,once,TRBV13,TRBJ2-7,TGTGCCAGCAGCCCCGCGCCCCAAAACTACGAGCAGTACTTC,CASSPAPQNYEQYF
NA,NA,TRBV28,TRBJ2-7,TGTGCCAGCAGTTTATTGTGGGCCTCCTACGAGCAGTACTTC,CASSLLWASYEQYF
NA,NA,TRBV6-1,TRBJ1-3,TGTGCCAGCAGTCCGGGACACCTTGGAAACACCATATATTTT,CASSPGHLGNTIYF